Presented here are 24 T cell receptor beta chains from one specimen sequenced in a study of blood T cell repertoires in COVID-19. Clones were sequenced by immunoSEQ multiplex PCR, and TCRdb holds only the in-frame ones, with some missing. The table records some 200,000 clones, roughly 80% of them present only once. The sequencing input was PBMCs or T cells enriched from blood (not recorded which). These receptors originate from a woman aged 60 to 75 with acute COVID-19.

This chain joins TRBV1 and TRBJ2-5; TRBD2 is taken as the D call from the table, unchecked against the DNA. TRBV1 is a pseudogene locus. This CDR3 comprises 19 residues. CDR3 region: CTSSQGREPRGGDGETQYF. DNA for the CDR3: TGCACCAGCAGCCAAGGACGGGAGCCCCGGGGCGGAGATGGGGAGACCCAGTACTTC.

The chain is built from TRBV27 and TRBJ1-1; no firm D call. Trimming took off 8 bases at V and 4 bases at J, with 14 bases between the two ends. CDR3 length equals 13 residues. CDR1 MNHEY and CDR2 SMNVEV come from the germline V gene (reference sequence). The CDR3 here is CASREDGFTEAFF. The CDR3 nucleotides read TGTGCCAGCCGGGAGGACGGGTTCACTGAAGCTTTCTTT.

The rearrangement uses TRBV9 and TRBJ1-2; tentatively, D is TRBD1 (6 bases). The CDR3 is 13 residues long. V was clipped by 4 bases and J by 4 bases, with 11 bases between them. Germline assignment: CDR1 SGDLS and CDR2 YYNGEE. Here the CDR3 reads CASSLTGTYGYTF. The CDR3 nucleotides read TGTGCCAGCAGCCTTACAGGGACCTATGGCTACACCTTC. The full variable domain, rest sourced from reference TRBV9 and TRBJ1-2, is DSGVTQTPKHLITATGQRVTLRCSPRSGDLSVYWYQQSLDQGLQFLIQYYNGEERAKGNILERFSAQQFPDLHSELNLSSLELGDSALYFCASSLTGTYGYTFGSGTRLTVV.

The chain recombines TRBV4-3 with TRBJ1-2; 9 bases align to TRBD1. CDR3 length equals 14 residues. The ends lost 6 bases at V and 6 bases at J; junction bases unmatched: 8. CDR1 and CDR2 (germline): LGHNA, YSLEER. CDR3 in amino acids: CASSSTRTGDGYTF. The CDR3 DNA sequence: TGCGCCAGCAGTTCAACCCGGACAGGGGATGGCTACACCTTC.

This chain's CDR3 is CASSEARRGQYV. CDR3 in DNA: TGTGCCAGCAGTGAAGCACGGAGGGGGCAGTACGTC. The chain uses TRBV6-1 and TRBJ2-7; perhaps TRBD2 as D (6 bases). Per germline, CDR1 MNHNS and CDR2 SASEGT. The CDR3 consists of 12 residues. V was pared by 0 bases and J by 9 bases, with 9 bases between.

The chain carries TRBV18 and TRBJ1-2, with a weak D call TRBD1 (6 bases). V lost 2 bases and J lost 3, with 10 bases in between. The CDR3 length is 14 residues. Looked up from germline, CDR1 is KGHSH and CDR2 is LQKENI. In DNA, the CDR3 is TGTGCCAGCTCACCAATGGACAGTTACTATGGCTACACCTTC. Its translation: CASSPMDSYYGYTF.

The chain is built from TRBV30 and TRBJ1-5, with D perhaps TRBD1 (6 bases). The V and J ends lost 0 bases and 7 bases respectively, with 10 bases between them. The CDR3 length is 13 residues. The germline V gene encodes CDR1 GTSNPN and CDR2 SVGIG (reference sequence). The CDR3 protein is CAWSVQGVQPQHF. For the CDR3, the DNA is TGTGCCTGGAGTGTACAGGGAGTCCAGCCCCAGCATTTT.

The table lists this clone with a count of one. The chain links TRBV10-2 to TRBJ1-3; tentatively, D is TRBD1 (6 bases). V lost 6 bases and J 9 bases, leaving 12 bases between the germline ends. The CDR3 is 12 residues long. Germline-derived CDR1 and CDR2 are WSHSY and SAAADI. The CDR3 spells CASRDRSSTIYF. Here the CDR3 DNA reads TGCGCCAGCAGAGACAGGTCCTCCACCATATATTTT.

V usage is TRBV9 and J usage is TRBJ2-1, with D maybe TRBD2 (6 bases). This CDR3 is 13 amino acids long. Trimming cost V 7 bases and J 2 bases, with 10 bases left between them. CDR1 SGDLS and CDR2 YYNGEE come from the germline V gene. The CDR3 reads CASSGTPYNEQFF. In DNA, the CDR3 is TGTGCCAGCTCCGGGACTCCCTACAATGAGCAGTTCTTC.

V gene TRBV7-9 combines with J gene TRBJ1-5; 10 bases are a match to TRBD1. CDR3 size: 18 residues. V lost 4 bases, J lost 2 bases, and 11 bases stayed unmatched. Germline loops: CDR1 SEHNR, CDR2 FQNEAQ (reference sequence). The CDR3 nucleotides read TGTGCCAGCAGCTCCGGGAAGCCAGGACAGGGGGGCAATCAGCCCCAGCATTTT. It is translated as CASSSGKPGQGGNQPQHF.

As DNA, the CDR3 is TGTGCCAGCAGTTTACGACAGATCTATGGCTACACCTTC. Translated: CASSLRQIYGYTF. V usage is TRBV12-3 or TRBV12-4 and J usage is TRBJ1-2, with D possibly matching TRBD1 (5 bases). This CDR3 spans 13 amino acids. The V gene lost 2 bases and the J gene lost 4 bases, with 8 bases spanning the gap.

The chain joins TRBV7-2 to TRBJ1-5; D unresolved. V shed 5 bases and J shed 0 bases, with 14 bases lying between them. Per the germline V gene, CDR1 is SGHTA and CDR2 is FQGNSA. The CDR3 is made up of 16 amino acids. CDR3 in DNA: TGTGCCAGCAGCCCTAGTCGGGGAGTTAGCAATCAGCCCCAGCATTTT. The encoded protein is CASSPSRGVSNQPQHF.

The count of this clone is one. The chain is built from TRBV7-2 and TRBJ2-1; tentative D call: TRBD2 (5 bases). Per germline, CDR1 SGHTA and CDR2 FQGNSA. V gave up 3 bases and J gave up 3 bases, with 9 bases separating them. The CDR3 is made up of 14 amino acids. CDR3 sequence (DNA): TGTGCCAGCAGCTTGACTACCGTCTACAATGAGCAGTTCTTC. This codes for CASSLTTVYNEQFF.

The rearrangement joins TRBV29-1 to TRBJ1-1; D is ambiguous. This CDR3 has 13 amino acids. With 2 bases removed from V and 2 bases from J, the gap between germline ends came to 9 bases. CDR1 is SQVTM, CDR2 ANQGSEA, per germline. The CDR3 sequence is CSVETPYNTEAFF. CDR3 sequence (DNA): TGCAGCGTTGAAACTCCATACAACACTGAAGCTTTCTTT.

The gene calls are TRBV11-2 and TRBJ1-5; unclear D gene. This CDR3 is built from 13 residues. Germline V gene lookup returns CDR1 SGHAT and CDR2 FQNNGV. V was clipped by 3 bases and J by 9 bases, with 12 bases between them. CDR3 DNA sequence: TGTGCCAGCAGCTTGAGGGTGGATCGGCCCCAGCATTTT. Translating it yields CASSLRVDRPQHF.

This rearrangement joins TRBV6-5 to TRBJ1-2; a possible D gene is TRBD1 (5 bases). V was clipped by 5 bases and J by 3 bases, with 10 bases between them. Per the germline V gene, CDR1 is MNHEY and CDR2 is SVGAGI. This CDR3 spans 13 amino acids. The CDR3 DNA is TGTGCCAGCAGTATTGGAGGGGACTATGGCTACACCTTC. Amino acids: CASSIGGDYGYTF.

CDR3 protein: CASGDPNTEAFF. CDR3 sequence (DNA): TGTGCTTCGGGGGACCCGAACACTGAAGCTTTCTTT. V usage is TRBV14 and J usage is TRBJ1-1, with TRBD1 as a possible D gene (5 bases). Per the germline V gene, CDR1 is SGHDN and CDR2 is FVKESK. This CDR3 comprises 12 residues.

The rearrangement uses TRBV7-2 and TRBJ2-5, with D uncertain. This CDR3 contains 11 residues. Trimming cost V 6 bases and J 4 bases, with 6 bases left between them. Germline values: CDR1 SGHTA, CDR2 FQGNSA. The CDR3 region has the DNA TGTGCCAGCAGAGCTTCAGAGACCCAGTACTTC. This codes for CASRASETQYF.

This clone has a single count. This rearrangement joins TRBV13 to TRBJ1-4; D call uncertain. CDR1 is PRHDT and CDR2 is FYEKMQ in the germline V gene (reference sequence). CDR3 length equals 15 residues. The V end lost 2 bases, the J end lost 4 bases, and 11 bases lay between the germline ends. The CDR3 here is CASSLSDSSNEKLFF. The CDR3 DNA sequence: TGTGCCAGCAGCTTATCAGATAGCAGTAATGAAAAACTGTTTTTT.

This sequence joins TRBV19 and TRBJ2-1, with no clear D. Trimming took 0 bases from V and 7 from J, leaving 4 bases between them. The CDR3 is made up of 12 amino acids. Germline CDR1 LNHDA, CDR2 SQIVND (reference sequence). In DNA, the CDR3 is TGTGCCAGTAGTATAGACACAAATGAGCAGTTCTTC. Translated: CASSIDTNEQFF.

The chain is built from TRBV27 and TRBJ1-2; the D is unclear. The CDR3 consists of 13 residues. Germline V gene lookup returns CDR1 MNHEY and CDR2 SMNVEV (reference sequence). Trimming took 3 bases from V and 8 from J, leaving 13 bases between them. CDR3 bases: TGTGCCAGCAGTTTGACTGGGTCCCGGGGCTACACCTTC. It encodes CASSLTGSRGYTF.

DNA for the CDR3: TGTGCCAGCAGTTTACAGGGTGGCAACGAGCAGTACTTC. Translating it yields CASSLQGGNEQYF. This sequence joins TRBV5-4 and TRBJ2-7; D is perhaps TRBD1 (6 bases). The CDR3 is 13 amino acids. The germline V gene encodes CDR1 SGHNT and CDR2 YYREEE (reference sequence). Trimming stripped 5 bases from V and 5 bases from J, with 14 bases between.

The chain is built from TRBV6-2 or TRBV6-3 and TRBJ2-5, with 9 bases that match TRBD1. The CDR3 consists of 15 residues. The V and J ends lost 6 bases and 0 bases, in that order; junction bases with no gene match: 5. CDR1 and CDR2 from the germline V gene are MNHEY and SVGEGT. The CDR3 DNA sequence: TGTGCCAGCAGCTCCGACAGGGGGTACCAAGAGACCCAGTACTTC. It specifies CASSSDRGYQETQYF.

The chain recombines TRBV28 with TRBJ1-3; maybe TRBD1 (5 bases). Trimming removed 6 bases from V and 2 bases from J, with 11 bases in between. This CDR3 is 14 amino acids long. CDR1 and CDR2 (germline): MDHEN, SYDVKM. Written as DNA, the CDR3 is TGTGCCAGCAGGCCCGGGACTCCTGGAAACACCATATATTTT. It is translated as CASRPGTPGNTIYF.